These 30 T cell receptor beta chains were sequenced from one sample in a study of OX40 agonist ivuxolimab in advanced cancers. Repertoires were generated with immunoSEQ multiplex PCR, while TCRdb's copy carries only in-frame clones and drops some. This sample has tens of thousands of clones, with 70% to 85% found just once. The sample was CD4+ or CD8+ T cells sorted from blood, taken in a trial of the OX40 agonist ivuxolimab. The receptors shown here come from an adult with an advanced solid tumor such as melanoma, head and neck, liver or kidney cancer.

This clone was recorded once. DNA of the CDR3: TGTGCCAGCGATCCTCTGGGACCGAACTCTGGGGCCAACGTCCTGACTTTC. This sequence encodes CASDPLGPNSGANVLTF. This rearrangement joins TRBV7-9 to TRBJ2-6; D is tentatively TRBD1 or TRBD2 (5 bases each). V was pared by 8 bases and J by 0 bases, with 17 bases between. CDR3 length: 17 amino acids. CDR1 is SEHNR and CDR2 is FQNEAQ in the germline V gene (reference sequence).

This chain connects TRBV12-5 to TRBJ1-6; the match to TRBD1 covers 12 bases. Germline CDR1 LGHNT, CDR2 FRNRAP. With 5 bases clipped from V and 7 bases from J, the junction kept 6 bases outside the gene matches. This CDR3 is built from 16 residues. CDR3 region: CASGRGQGAENSPLHF. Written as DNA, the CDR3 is TGTGCTAGTGGTCGGGGACAGGGGGCTGAGAATTCACCCCTCCACTTT.

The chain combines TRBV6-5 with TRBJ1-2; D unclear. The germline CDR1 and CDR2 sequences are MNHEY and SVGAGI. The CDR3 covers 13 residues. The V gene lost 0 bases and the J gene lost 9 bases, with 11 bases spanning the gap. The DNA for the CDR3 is TGTGCCAGCAGTTACTCCCGTAAAGAGAGCTACACCTTC. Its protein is CASSYSRKESYTF.

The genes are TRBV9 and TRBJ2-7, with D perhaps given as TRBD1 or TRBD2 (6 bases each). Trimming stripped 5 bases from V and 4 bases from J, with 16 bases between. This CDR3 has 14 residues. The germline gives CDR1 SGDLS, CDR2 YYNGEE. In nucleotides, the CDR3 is TGTGCCAGCAGTCCCCGAGGGGGGAGATACGAGCAGTACTTC. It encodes CASSPRGGRYEQYF. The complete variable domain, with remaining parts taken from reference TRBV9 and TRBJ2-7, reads DSGVTQTPKHLITATGQRVTLRCSPRSGDLSVYWYQQSLDQGLQFLIQYYNGEERAKGNILERFSAQQFPDLHSELNLSSLELGDSALYFCASSPRGGRYEQYFGPGTRLTVT.

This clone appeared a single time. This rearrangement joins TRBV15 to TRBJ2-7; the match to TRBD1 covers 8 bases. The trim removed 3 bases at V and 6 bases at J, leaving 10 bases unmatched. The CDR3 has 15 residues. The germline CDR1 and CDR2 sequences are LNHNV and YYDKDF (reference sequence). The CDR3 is CATSRVQGAFGEQYF. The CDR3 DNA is TGTGCCACCAGCAGGGTCCAGGGGGCCTTTGGCGAGCAGTACTTC.

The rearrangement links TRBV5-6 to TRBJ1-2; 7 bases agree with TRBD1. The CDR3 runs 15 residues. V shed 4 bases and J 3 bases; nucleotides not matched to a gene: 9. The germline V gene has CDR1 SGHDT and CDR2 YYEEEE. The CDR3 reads CASSTLGGLDYGYTF. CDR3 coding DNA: TGTGCCAGCAGCACCCTAGGGGGCCTAGACTATGGCTACACCTTC. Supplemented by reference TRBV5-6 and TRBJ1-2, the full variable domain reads DAGVTQSPTHLIKTRGQQVTLRCSPKSGHDTVSWYQQALGQGPQFIFQYYEEEERQRGNFPDRFSGHQFPNYSSELNVNALLLGDSALYLCASSTLGGLDYGYTFGSGTRLTVV.

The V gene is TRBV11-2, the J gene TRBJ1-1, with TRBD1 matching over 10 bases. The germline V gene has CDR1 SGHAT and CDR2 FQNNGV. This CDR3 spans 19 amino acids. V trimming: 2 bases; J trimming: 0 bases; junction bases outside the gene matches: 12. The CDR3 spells CASSLSLRPGTGVNTEAFF. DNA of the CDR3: TGTGCCAGCAGCTTATCCCTGAGACCCGGGACAGGGGTGAACACTGAAGCTTTCTTT. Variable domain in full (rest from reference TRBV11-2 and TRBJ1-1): EAGVAQSPRYKIIEKRQSVAFWCNPISGHATLYWYQQILGQGPKLLIQFQNNGVVDDSQLPKDRFSAERLKGVDSTLKIQPAKLEDSAVYLCASSLSLRPGTGVNTEAFFGQGTRLTVV.

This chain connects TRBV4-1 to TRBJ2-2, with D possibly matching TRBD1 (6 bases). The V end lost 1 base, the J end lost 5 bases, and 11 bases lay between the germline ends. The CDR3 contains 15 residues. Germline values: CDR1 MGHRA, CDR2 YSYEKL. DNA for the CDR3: TGCGCCAGCAGCCAAGCAGGGGCGGGTACCGGGGAGCTGTTTTTT. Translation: CASSQAGAGTGELFF.

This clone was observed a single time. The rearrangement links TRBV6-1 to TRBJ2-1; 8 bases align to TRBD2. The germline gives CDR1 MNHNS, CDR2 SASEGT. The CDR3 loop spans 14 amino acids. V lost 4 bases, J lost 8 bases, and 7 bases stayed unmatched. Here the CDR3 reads CASSGRGGQDEQFF. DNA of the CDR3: TGTGCCAGCAGTGGTCGGGGGGGCCAGGATGAGCAGTTCTTC.

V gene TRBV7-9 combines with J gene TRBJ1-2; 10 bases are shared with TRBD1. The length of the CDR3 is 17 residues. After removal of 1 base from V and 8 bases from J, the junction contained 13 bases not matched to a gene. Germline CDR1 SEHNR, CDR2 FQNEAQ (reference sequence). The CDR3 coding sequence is TGTGCCAGCAGCTTAGAGTTCCCACCCGGGACAGGGGACGGCTACACCTTC. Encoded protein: CASSLEFPPGTGDGYTF.

The CDR3 protein is CASSYRVTEAFF. For the CDR3, the DNA is TGTGCCAGCAGCTACCGAGTCACTGAAGCTTTCTTT. J is TRBJ1-1 and V is TRBV7-2; D call uncertain. CDR3 size: 12 residues. Trimming shortened V by 4 bases and J by 4 bases, and 7 bases separated the two germline ends. The germline CDR1 and CDR2 sequences are SGHTA and FQGNSA.

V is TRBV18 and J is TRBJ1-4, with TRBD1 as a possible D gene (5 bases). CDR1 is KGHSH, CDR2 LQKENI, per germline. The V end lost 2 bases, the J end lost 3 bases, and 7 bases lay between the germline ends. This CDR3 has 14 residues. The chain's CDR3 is CASSPWGPNEKLFF. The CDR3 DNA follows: TGTGCCAGCTCACCATGGGGCCCTAATGAAAAACTGTTTTTT. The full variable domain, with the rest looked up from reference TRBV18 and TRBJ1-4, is NAGVMQNPRHLVRRRGQEARLRCSPMKGHSHVYWYRQLPEEGLKFMVYLQKENIIDESGMPKERFSAEFPKEGPSILRIQQVVRGDSAAYFCASSPWGPNEKLFFGSGTQLSVL.

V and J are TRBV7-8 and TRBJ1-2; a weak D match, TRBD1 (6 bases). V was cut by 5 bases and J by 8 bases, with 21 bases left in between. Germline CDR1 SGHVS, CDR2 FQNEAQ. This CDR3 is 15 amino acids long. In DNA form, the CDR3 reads TGTGCCAGCAGCGCCCCGACAGGTGGAAAATGGGGCTACACCTTC. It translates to CASSAPTGGKWGYTF.

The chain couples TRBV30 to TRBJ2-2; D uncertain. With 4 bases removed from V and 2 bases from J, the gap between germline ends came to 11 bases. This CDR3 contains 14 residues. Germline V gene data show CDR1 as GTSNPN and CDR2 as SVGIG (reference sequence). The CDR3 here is CAWTKGVNTGELFF. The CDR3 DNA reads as TGTGCCTGGACAAAGGGTGTAAACACCGGGGAGCTGTTTTTT.

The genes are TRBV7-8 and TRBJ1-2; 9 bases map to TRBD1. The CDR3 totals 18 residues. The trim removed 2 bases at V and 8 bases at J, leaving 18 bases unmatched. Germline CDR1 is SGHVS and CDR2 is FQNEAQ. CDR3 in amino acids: CASSLSTPGQGVFGGYTF. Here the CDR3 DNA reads TGTGCCAGCAGCTTAAGTACGCCGGGACAGGGAGTTTTTGGGGGCTACACCTTC.

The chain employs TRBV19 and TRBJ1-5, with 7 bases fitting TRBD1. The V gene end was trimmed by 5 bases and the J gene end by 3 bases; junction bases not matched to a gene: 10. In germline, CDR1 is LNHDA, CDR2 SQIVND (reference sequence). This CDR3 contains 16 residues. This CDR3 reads CASSPTGVPDNQPQHF. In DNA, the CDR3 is TGTGCCAGTAGTCCAACAGGGGTTCCTGACAATCAGCCCCAGCATTTT.

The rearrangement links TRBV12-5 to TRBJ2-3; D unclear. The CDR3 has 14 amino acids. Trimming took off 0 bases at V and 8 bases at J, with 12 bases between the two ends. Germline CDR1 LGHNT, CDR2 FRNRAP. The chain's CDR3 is CASGLVSNSGTQYF. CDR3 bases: TGTGCTAGTGGTTTGGTATCTAATTCGGGTACGCAGTATTTT.

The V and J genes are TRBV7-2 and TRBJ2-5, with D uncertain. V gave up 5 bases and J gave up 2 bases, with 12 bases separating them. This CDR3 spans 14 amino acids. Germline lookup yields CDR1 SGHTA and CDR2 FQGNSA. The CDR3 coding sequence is TGTGCCAGCAGCCTAAGGCCAGGTCAAGAGACCCAGTACTTC. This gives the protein CASSLRPGQETQYF.

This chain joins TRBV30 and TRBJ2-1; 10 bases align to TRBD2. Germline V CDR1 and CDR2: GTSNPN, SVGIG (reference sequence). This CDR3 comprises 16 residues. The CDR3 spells CAPPGSGGGSYNEQFF. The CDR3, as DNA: TGTGCTCCCCCGGGGAGCGGGGGGGGCTCCTACAATGAGCAGTTCTTC.

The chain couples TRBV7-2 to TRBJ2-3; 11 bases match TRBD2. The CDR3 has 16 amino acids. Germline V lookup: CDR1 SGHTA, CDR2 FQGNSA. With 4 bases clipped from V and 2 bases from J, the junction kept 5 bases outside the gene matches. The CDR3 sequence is CASSSRLAGNTDTQYF. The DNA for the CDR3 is TGTGCCAGCAGCTCCAGACTAGCGGGGAACACAGATACGCAGTATTTT. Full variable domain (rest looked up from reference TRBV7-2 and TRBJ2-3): GAGVSQSPSNKVTEKGKDVELRCDPISGHTALYWYRQSLGQGLEFLIYFQGNSAPDKSGLPSDRFSAERTGGSVSTLTIQRTQQEDSAVYLCASSSRLAGNTDTQYFGPGTRLTVL.

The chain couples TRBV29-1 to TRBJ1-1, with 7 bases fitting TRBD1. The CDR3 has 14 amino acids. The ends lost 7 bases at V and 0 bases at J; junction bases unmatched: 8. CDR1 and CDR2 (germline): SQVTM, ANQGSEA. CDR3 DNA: TGCAGCGCTTGGACAGGAACCTTGAACACTGAAGCTTTCTTT. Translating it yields CSAWTGTLNTEAFF. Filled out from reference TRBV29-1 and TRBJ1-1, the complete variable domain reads SAVISQKPSRDICQRGTSLTIQCQVDSQVTMMFWYRQQPGQSLTLIATANQGSEATYESGFVIDKFPISRPNLTFSTLTVSNMSPEDSSIYLCSAWTGTLNTEAFFGQGTRLTVV.

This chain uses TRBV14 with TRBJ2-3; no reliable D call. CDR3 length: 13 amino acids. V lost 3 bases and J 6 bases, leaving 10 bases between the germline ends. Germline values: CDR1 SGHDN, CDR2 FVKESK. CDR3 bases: TGTGCCAGCAGCCAGGCATTGGGGGATACGCAGTATTTT. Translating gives CASSQALGDTQYF.

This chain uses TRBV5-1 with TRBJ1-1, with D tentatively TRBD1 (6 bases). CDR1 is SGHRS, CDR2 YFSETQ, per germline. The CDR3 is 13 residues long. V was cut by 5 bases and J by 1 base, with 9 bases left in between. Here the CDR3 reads CASRRTANTEAFF. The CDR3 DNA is TGCGCCAGCAGAAGGACAGCGAACACTGAAGCTTTCTTT.

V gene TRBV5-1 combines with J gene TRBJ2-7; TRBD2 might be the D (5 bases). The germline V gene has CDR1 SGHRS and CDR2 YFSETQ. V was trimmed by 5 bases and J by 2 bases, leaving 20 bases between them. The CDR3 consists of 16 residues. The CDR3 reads CASRTGNYPLAYEQYF. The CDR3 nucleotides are TGCGCCAGCAGAACCGGGAACTACCCTTTGGCCTACGAGCAGTACTTC.

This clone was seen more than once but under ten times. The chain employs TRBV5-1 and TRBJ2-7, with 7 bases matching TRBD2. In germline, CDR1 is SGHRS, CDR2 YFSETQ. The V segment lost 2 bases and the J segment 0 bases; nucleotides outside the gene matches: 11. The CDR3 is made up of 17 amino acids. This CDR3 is CASSLKVLAESSYEQYF. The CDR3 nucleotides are TGCGCCAGCAGCTTAAAAGTGCTAGCGGAGAGCTCCTACGAGCAGTACTTC.

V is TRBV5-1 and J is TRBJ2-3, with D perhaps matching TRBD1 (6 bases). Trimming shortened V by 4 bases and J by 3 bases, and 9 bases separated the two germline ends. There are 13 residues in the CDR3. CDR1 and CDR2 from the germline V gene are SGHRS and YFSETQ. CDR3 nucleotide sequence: TGCGCCAGCAGCATGCAGGGGACAGATACGCAGTATTTT. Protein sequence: CASSMQGTDTQYF.

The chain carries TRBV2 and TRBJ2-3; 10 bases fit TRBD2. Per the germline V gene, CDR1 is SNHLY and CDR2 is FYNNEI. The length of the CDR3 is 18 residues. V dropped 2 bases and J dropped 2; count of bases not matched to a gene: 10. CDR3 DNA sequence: TGTGCCAGCAGTGAATTGGGCTTAGCGGGGGGTAACACAGATACGCAGTATTTT. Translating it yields CASSELGLAGGNTDTQYF.

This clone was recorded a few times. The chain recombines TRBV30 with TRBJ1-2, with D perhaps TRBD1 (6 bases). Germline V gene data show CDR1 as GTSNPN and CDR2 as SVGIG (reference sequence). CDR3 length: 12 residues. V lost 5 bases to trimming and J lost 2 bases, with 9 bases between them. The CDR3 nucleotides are TGTGCCTGGGTAACAGGGAACTATGGCTACACCTTC. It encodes CAWVTGNYGYTF.

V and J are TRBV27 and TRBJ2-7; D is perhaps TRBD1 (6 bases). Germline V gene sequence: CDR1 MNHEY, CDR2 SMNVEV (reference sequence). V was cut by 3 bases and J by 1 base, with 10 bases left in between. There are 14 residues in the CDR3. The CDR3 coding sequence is TGTGCCAGCAGTTTGTTGGACAGTTCCTACGAGCAGTACTTC. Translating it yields CASSLLDSSYEQYF.

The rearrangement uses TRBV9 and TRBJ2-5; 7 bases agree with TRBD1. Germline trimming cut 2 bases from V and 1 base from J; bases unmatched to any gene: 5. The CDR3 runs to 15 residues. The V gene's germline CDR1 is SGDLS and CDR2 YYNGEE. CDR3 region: CASSVMDRSQETQYF. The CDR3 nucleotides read TGTGCCAGCAGCGTCATGGACAGGTCCCAAGAGACCCAGTACTTC.